Many counts were recorded for the clone carrying this T cell receptor (beta chain). The CDR3 extends over 14 amino acids. From germline, CDR1 is SGDLS and CDR2 YYNGEE. V dropped 0 bases and J dropped 1 base, with 5 bases sitting between them. TCRbeta library construction was performed incorporating unique molecular identifiers. TCRdb re-analysed the PCR reads in MiXCR, keeping a single row per CDR3 protein. The sample has 120,000 or so distinct CDR3 sequences; 9% to 12% are singletons. These data are taken from a study of T-cell reconstitution after alpha-beta-depleted transplantation in children. The chain couples TRBV9 to TRBJ1-5; D is unclear. The receptor comes from a human donor who donated a stem cell graft to a child with acute lymphoblastic leukemia. Sample: PBMCs from the stem cell graft donor, taken from the stem cell graft. The CDR3 nucleotides read TGTGCCAGCAGCGTAGGGAGGAGCAATCAGCCCCAGCATTTT. Translating it yields CASSVGRSNQPQHF.